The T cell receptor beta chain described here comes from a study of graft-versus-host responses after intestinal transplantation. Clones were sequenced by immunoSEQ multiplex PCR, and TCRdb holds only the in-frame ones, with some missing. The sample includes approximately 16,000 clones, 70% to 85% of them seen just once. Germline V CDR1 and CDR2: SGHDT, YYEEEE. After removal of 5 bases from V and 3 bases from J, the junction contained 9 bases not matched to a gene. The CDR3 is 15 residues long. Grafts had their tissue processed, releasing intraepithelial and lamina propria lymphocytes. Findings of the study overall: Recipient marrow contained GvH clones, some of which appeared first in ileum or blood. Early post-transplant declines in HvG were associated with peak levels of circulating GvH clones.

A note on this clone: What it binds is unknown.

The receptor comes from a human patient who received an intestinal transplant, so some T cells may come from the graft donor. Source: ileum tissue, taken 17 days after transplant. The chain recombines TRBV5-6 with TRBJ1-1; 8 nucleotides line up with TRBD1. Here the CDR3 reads CASSRTGKRDTEAFF. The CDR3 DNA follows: TGTGCCAGCAGTAGGACAGGGAAGCGGGACACTGAAGCTTTCTTT.